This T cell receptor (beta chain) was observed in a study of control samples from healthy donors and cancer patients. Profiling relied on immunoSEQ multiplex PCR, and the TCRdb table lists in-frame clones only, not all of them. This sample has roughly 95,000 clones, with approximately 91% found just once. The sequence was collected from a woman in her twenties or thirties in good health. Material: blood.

DNA of the CDR3: TGTGCCAGCTCACCGGATGTCCTTAATGAAAAACTGTTTTTT. Its protein is CASSPDVLNEKLFF. This sequence joins TRBV18 and TRBJ1-4; D not certain. The V and J ends lost 3 bases and 4 bases respectively, with 9 bases between them. Looked up from germline, CDR1 is KGHSH and CDR2 is LQKENI. The CDR3 loop spans 14 amino acids. The variable domain in full, completed from reference TRBV18 and TRBJ1-4, reads NAGVMQNPRHLVRRRGQEARLRCSPMKGHSHVYWYRQLPEEGLKFMVYLQKENIIDESGMPKERFSAEFPKEGPSILRIQQVVRGDSAAYFCASSPDVLNEKLFFGSGTQLSVL.